This paragraph reports one T cell receptor beta chain. Its antigen is undetermined. The CDR3 extends over 14 amino acids. V was pared by 6 bases and J by 4 bases, with 16 bases between. Per germline, CDR1 SQVTM and CDR2 ANQGSEA. The data were taken from a study of early T cells in non-severe SARS-CoV-2 infection. General observations from the study: Clonotype matching in VDJdb favored anti-spike CD8 responses and did not capture private and CD4 specificities.

In TCRdb, the 5' RACE reads were re-called with MiXCR into one record per CDR3 protein. Of approximately 47,000 distinct CDR3 sequences in the sample, 6.2% were seen once. The chain uses TRBV29-1 and TRBJ1-3, with D maybe TRBD1 (5 bases). This receptor was obtained from an adult who was a healthcare worker with PCR-confirmed SARS-CoV-2 infection or an uninfected control (not recorded which). Sequencing used whole blood, obtained at baseline. The CDR3, as DNA: TGCAGCGTCGCCTCGGGGGTAGGGGGAAACACCATATATTTT. This encodes CSVASGVGGNTIYF. Filled out from reference TRBV29-1 and TRBJ1-3, the complete variable domain reads SAVISQKPSRDICQRGTSLTIQCQVDSQVTMMFWYRQQPGQSLTLIATANQGSEATYESGFVIDKFPISRPNLTFSTLTVSNMSPEDSSIYLCSVASGVGGNTIYFGEGSWLTVV.